This entry describes one T cell receptor beta chain. Relative to the germline gene, one junction end is altered; a read error may explain this. Profiling relied on immunoSEQ multiplex PCR, and the TCRdb table lists in-frame clones only, not all of them. The profile shows approximately 230,000 clones, around nine tenths of them singletons. The CDR3 spans 14 residues. From germline, CDR1 is MDHEN and CDR2 SYDVKM. These data come from a study of blood T cell repertoires in COVID-19. This TCR was sampled from a man older than 75 with acute or convalescent COVID-19. The sequencing sample was made of peripheral blood. J is TRBJ1-1 and V is TRBV28; weak D call: TRBD1 (5 bases). CDR3 nucleotides: TGTGCCAGCAGTCCAGGGTTCCTGAAAACTGAAGCTTTCTTT. Protein product: CASSPGFLKTEAFF.